Presented here are 8 T cell receptor beta chains from one specimen sequenced in a study of neurological immune-mediated disorders. Each CDR3 protein is one row after TCRdb ran MiXCR on the 5' RACE reads. The repertoire consists of under 60,000 distinct CDR3 sequences, with roughly 23% occurring once and the leading ten covering around a quarter. The sequenced sample consisted of PBMCs. The receptors were sampled from a woman in her 70s in good health.

This clonotype was observed many times. The chain is built from TRBV10-3 and TRBJ2-1; D is undetermined. Germline loops: CDR1 ENHRY, CDR2 SYGVKD. This CDR3 region has 15 residues. Trimming cost V 4 bases and J 0 bases, with 10 bases left between them. The CDR3 DNA sequence: TGTGCCATCAGTGGTGGCCTAGACTCCTACAATGAGCAGTTCTTC. Residues: CAISGGLDSYNEQFF.

The V call is TRBV15, the J call TRBJ2-7; TRBD2 matches 14 bases. The CDR3 loop spans 16 amino acids. The V segment lost 9 bases and the J segment 4 bases; nucleotides outside the gene matches: 11. Germline lookup yields CDR1 LNHNV and CDR2 YYDKDF (reference sequence). CDR3: CATGLAGALGGYEQYF. The CDR3 nucleotides read TGTGCCACGGGACTAGCGGGAGCCCTCGGGGGTTACGAGCAGTACTTC.

CDR3 in amino acids: CASSLRGPGYNEQFF. CDR3 nucleotides: TGTGCCAGCAGCTTGCGGGGGCCGGGGTACAATGAGCAGTTCTTC. The chain joins TRBV5-5 to TRBJ2-1, with D tentatively TRBD1 or TRBD2 (6 bases each). Trimming left V 1 base short and J 4 bases short, with 12 bases between. Germline V CDR1 and CDR2: SGHKS, YYEKEE (reference sequence). The CDR3 covers 15 residues.

This clonotype was found many times. The CDR3 region is CASSATVNTEAFF. The CDR3 nucleotides read TGTGCCAGCAGCGCGACAGTGAACACTGAAGCTTTCTTT. This chain connects TRBV7-3 to TRBJ1-1, with a tentative D call TRBD1 (5 bases). There are 13 residues in the CDR3. V lost 5 bases and J 0 bases, leaving 7 bases between the germline ends. Looked up from germline, CDR1 is SGHTA and CDR2 is FQGTGA.

In its sample, this clonotype was seen many times. The chain employs TRBV4-1 and TRBJ2-6, with 7 bases lining up with TRBD1. CDR1 is MGHRA, CDR2 YSYEKL, per germline. The CDR3 totals 17 residues. J lost 0 bases, V lost 2 bases, and 4 bases had no gene match. The CDR3 loop reads CASSQPTGSSGANVLTF. For the CDR3, the DNA is TGCGCCAGCAGCCAACCGACAGGGTCCTCTGGGGCCAACGTCCTGACTTTC.

Ten or more counts support this clonotype. This chain uses TRBV12-3 or TRBV12-4 with TRBJ1-5; no clear D gene. The CDR3 has 12 amino acids. V was trimmed by 5 bases and J by 4 bases, leaving 6 bases between them. The CDR3 bases are TGTGCCAGCAGTCCACATAATCAGCCCCAGCATTTT. Amino acid sequence: CASSPHNQPQHF.

The table lists this clonotype with many counts. The chain has TRBV5-1 and TRBJ2-6; 7 nucleotides match TRBD2. This CDR3 has 15 residues. Germline-derived CDR1 and CDR2 are SGHRS and YFSETQ. V trimming: 4 bases; J trimming: 4 bases; junction bases outside the gene matches: 5. CDR3 in amino acids: CASSPHGGGANVLTF. The CDR3, as DNA: TGCGCCAGCAGCCCCCACGGGGGGGGGGCCAACGTCCTGACTTTC.

The table lists this clonotype with many counts. The rearrangement joins TRBV28 to TRBJ2-1; TRBD2 matches at 7 bases. The junction had 7 bases not matched to a gene; V was cut back by 3 bases and J by 5 bases. Germline V gene data show CDR1 as MDHEN and CDR2 as SYDVKM. This CDR3 spans 15 amino acids. CDR3 in amino acids: CASSLSGRANNEQFF. DNA of the CDR3: TGTGCCAGCAGTTTGTCGGGGAGGGCCAACAATGAGCAGTTCTTC.